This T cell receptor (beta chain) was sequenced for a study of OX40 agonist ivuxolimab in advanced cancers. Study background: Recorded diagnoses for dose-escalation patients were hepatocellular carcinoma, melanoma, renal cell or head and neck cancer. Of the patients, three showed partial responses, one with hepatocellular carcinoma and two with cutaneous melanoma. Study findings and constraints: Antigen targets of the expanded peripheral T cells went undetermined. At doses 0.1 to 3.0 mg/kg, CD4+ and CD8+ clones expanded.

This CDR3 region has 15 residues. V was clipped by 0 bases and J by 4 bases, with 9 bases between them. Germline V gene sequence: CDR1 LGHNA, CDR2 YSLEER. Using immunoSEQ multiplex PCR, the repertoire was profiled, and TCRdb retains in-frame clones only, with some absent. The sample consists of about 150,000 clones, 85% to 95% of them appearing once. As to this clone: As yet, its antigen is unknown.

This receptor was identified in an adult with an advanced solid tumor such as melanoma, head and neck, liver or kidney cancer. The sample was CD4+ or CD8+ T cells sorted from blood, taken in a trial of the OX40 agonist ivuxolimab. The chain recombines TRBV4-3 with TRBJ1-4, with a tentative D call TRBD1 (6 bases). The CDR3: CASSQDWTVNEKLFF. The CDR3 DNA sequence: TGCGCCAGCAGCCAAGATTGGACAGTTAATGAAAAACTGTTTTTT.